Listed here are 23 T cell receptor beta chains from one sample, sequenced in a study of cytomegalovirus exposure and HLA in healthy donors. The repertoire was sequenced with immunoSEQ multiplex PCR; TCRdb's copy has only in-frame clones and lacks some. The sample lists about 130,000 clones, 80% to 90% occurring once. Material for sequencing was PBMCs. These receptors came from a woman aged 18-35 years in good health and CMV-seronegative.

The gene calls are TRBV5-6 and TRBJ2-3, with TRBD2 as a possible D gene (5 bases). The V end lost 5 bases, the J end lost 1 base, and 8 bases lay between the germline ends. CDR1 SGHDT and CDR2 YYEEEE come from the germline V gene. This CDR3 has 13 amino acids. The CDR3 DNA reads as TGTGCCAGCAGGAAGAGGGGCACAGATACGCAGTATTTT. It codes for CASRKRGTDTQYF. Complete variable domain (other parts from reference TRBV5-6 and TRBJ2-3): DAGVTQSPTHLIKTRGQQVTLRCSPKSGHDTVSWYQQALGQGPQFIFQYYEEEERQRGNFPDRFSGHQFPNYSSELNVNALLLGDSALYLCASRKRGTDTQYFGPGTRLTVL.

This sequence joins TRBV5-1 and TRBJ2-7, with D tentatively TRBD2 (5 bases). Trimming removed 0 bases at V and 2 bases at J, with 12 bases between. The CDR3 covers 15 residues. CDR1 SGHRS and CDR2 YFSETQ come from the germline V gene. The CDR3 here is CASSLGGTGTYEQYF. The CDR3 DNA reads TGCGCCAGCAGCTTGGGTGGAACGGGGACCTACGAGCAGTACTTC.

V gene TRBV25-1 combines with J gene TRBJ1-6; D is unclear. V gave up 4 bases and J gave up 9 bases, with 10 bases separating them. Germline CDR1 MGHDK, CDR2 SYGVNS. The CDR3 has 13 amino acids. The CDR3 spells CASSGVGGSPLHF. DNA of the CDR3: TGTGCCAGCAGTGGCGTGGGAGGTTCACCCCTCCACTTT.

In DNA form, the CDR3 reads TGCGCCAACCCCCGGACAGTTTCGAATTCACCCCTCCACTTT. Its protein is CANPRTVSNSPLHF. V usage is TRBV10-1 and J usage is TRBJ1-6; D might be TRBD1 (6 bases). Germline CDR1 WNHNN, CDR2 SYGVQD (reference sequence). The CDR3 spans 14 residues. V was cut by 10 bases and J by 7 bases, with 17 bases left in between.

V usage is TRBV4-1 and J usage is TRBJ1-2; D is ambiguous. The CDR3 runs 16 residues. Germline assignment: CDR1 MGHRA and CDR2 YSYEKL. V was shortened by 4 bases and J by 11 bases, with 26 bases between the two germline ends. CDR3 sequence: CASSPGEKKTGSRYTF. In DNA, the CDR3 is TGCGCCAGCAGCCCGGGAGAAAAAAAAACGGGTTCGAGGTACACCTTC.

The chain has TRBV7-3 and TRBJ1-1; 8 bases line up with TRBD1. V trimming: 2 bases; J trimming: 5 bases; junction bases outside the gene matches: 4. The germline CDR1 and CDR2 sequences are SGHTA and FQGTGA. This CDR3 comprises 14 residues. The CDR3 DNA is TGTGCCAGCAGCTTACAGGGGGCGCAAACTGAAGCTTTCTTT. It translates to CASSLQGAQTEAFF. Supplemented by reference TRBV7-3 and TRBJ1-1, the full variable domain reads GAGVSQTPSNKVTEKGKYVELRCDPISGHTALYWYRQSLGQGPEFLIYFQGTGAADDSGLPNDRFFAVRPEGSVSTLKIQRTERGDSAVYLCASSLQGAQTEAFFGQGTRLTVV.

The chain carries TRBV5-1 and TRBJ1-2; the D gene is possibly TRBD1 (6 bases). Germline CDR1 and CDR2: SGHRS and YFSETQ. V was cut by 4 bases and J by 0 bases, with 13 bases left in between. The CDR3 loop spans 15 amino acids. The CDR3 spells CASSTRDNTNYGYTF. In DNA form, the CDR3 reads TGCGCCAGCAGCACCCGGGACAATACTAACTATGGCTACACCTTC.

CDR3 region: CASSLVTPGELFF. In DNA, the CDR3 is TGTGCCAGCAGCTTAGTAACTCCCGGGGAGCTGTTTTTT. This rearrangement joins TRBV7-2 to TRBJ2-2, with D uncertain. Trimming shortened V by 1 base and J by 6 bases, and 6 bases separated the two germline ends. From germline, CDR1 is SGHTA and CDR2 FQGNSA. The CDR3 consists of 13 residues.

The V call is TRBV2, the J call TRBJ1-1; possibly TRBD1 for D (5 bases). Germline CDR1 SNHLY, CDR2 FYNNEI. The CDR3 has 13 residues. The V end was cut by 8 bases, the J end by 5 bases, with 15 bases between. The CDR3 bases are TGTGCCAGCGCGACAGCACAAAAAACTGAAGCTTTCTTT. Translating it yields CASATAQKTEAFF.

V is TRBV2 and J is TRBJ1-2; tentatively, D is TRBD1 (5 bases). CDR3 length: 16 residues. Deletions cut 7 bases from V and 3 bases from J, with 21 bases between. CDR1 and CDR2 (germline): SNHLY, FYNNEI. CDR3 loop: CASMGSQRLGDYGYTF. The CDR3 DNA sequence: TGTGCCAGCATGGGAAGCCAGAGGTTAGGGGACTATGGCTACACCTTC.

The J gene is TRBJ2-3, the V gene TRBV7-9; 16 bases are a match to TRBD2. This CDR3 has 15 amino acids. Germline CDR1 and CDR2: SEHNR and FQNEAQ (reference sequence). Unmatched junction bases numbered 5, after V lost 7 bases and J lost 7 bases. The CDR3 bases are TGTGCCAGCACCGGGACTAGCGGGGGGGCTTATACGCAGTATTTT. Encoded protein: CASTGTSGGAYTQYF.

The chain recombines TRBV6-1 with TRBJ1-5; possible D gene TRBD1, 5 bases. This CDR3 region has 13 residues. In germline, CDR1 is MNHNS, CDR2 SASEGT. V was pared by 8 bases and J by 4 bases, with 12 bases between. The CDR3 nucleotides read TGTGCCAGCTCGACAGATCGGAATCAGCCCCAGCATTTT. Its translation: CASSTDRNQPQHF.

As for this clone: Mismatch with germline at one junction end may stem from a read error. This rearrangement joins TRBV2 to TRBJ1-1, with 7 bases matching TRBD1. This CDR3 has 15 residues. Germline V gene lookup returns CDR1 SNHLY and CDR2 FYNNEI. CDR3 sequence (DNA): TGTGCCAGCAGTTCGCAAACAGGGGCCTCCTCCCCTCGGCTCTTT. It yields the protein CASSSQTGASSPRLF.

The chain uses TRBV5-4 and TRBJ2-3; 7 bases match TRBD1. Germline V CDR1 and CDR2: SGHNT, YYREEE (reference sequence). Losses at the gene ends were 3 bases for V and 4 bases for J; bases not matched to a gene: 5. The CDR3 covers 14 residues. Here the CDR3 DNA reads TGTGCCAGCAGCTCTAGACAGGGACCAGATACGCAGTATTTT. Its protein product is CASSSRQGPDTQYF.

V is TRBV5-4 and J is TRBJ2-2; no clear D gene. Germline values: CDR1 SGHNT, CDR2 YYREEE (reference sequence). V was trimmed by 1 base and J by 2 bases, leaving 6 bases between them. CDR3 length: 14 amino acids. CDR3 bases: TGTGCCAGCAGCTTGTTCCAAAACACCGGGGAGCTGTTTTTT. Translated, it gives CASSLFQNTGELFF.

This clone came up a few times. The chain is built from TRBV11-2 and TRBJ1-2; 8 bases are a match to TRBD1. The CDR3 loop spans 13 amino acids. The junction had 7 bases not matched to a gene; V was cut back by 5 bases and J by 8 bases. CDR1 and CDR2 (germline): SGHAT, FQNNGV. The CDR3 DNA follows: TGTGCCAGCAGCCCAGGGACAGGCTTCGGCTACACCTTC. Protein product: CASSPGTGFGYTF. Based on the CDR3 plus reference TRBV11-2 and TRBJ1-2, the full variable domain is EAGVAQSPRYKIIEKRQSVAFWCNPISGHATLYWYQQILGQGPKLLIQFQNNGVVDDSQLPKDRFSAERLKGVDSTLKIQPAKLEDSAVYLCASSPGTGFGYTFGSGTRLTVV.

The chain carries TRBV4-1 and TRBJ2-1; 10 bases map to TRBD2. J was trimmed by 4 bases and V by 6 bases; bases with no gene match: 9. This CDR3 spans 16 amino acids. CDR1 and CDR2 from the germline V gene are MGHRA and YSYEKL. The CDR3 nucleotides read TGCGCCAGCAGTCTGGCAGGGACTAGCGCATACAATGAGCAGTTCTTC. As protein: CASSLAGTSAYNEQFF.

V is TRBV19 and J is TRBJ2-5, with 7 bases that match TRBD1. Looked up from germline, CDR1 is LNHDA and CDR2 is SQIVND (reference sequence). Unmatched junction bases numbered 10, after V lost 5 bases and J lost 4 bases. CDR3 length: 15 amino acids. CDR3 sequence (DNA): TGTGCCAGTAGTGACCTGACAGGGATCTCAGAGACCCAGTACTTC. Translating gives CASSDLTGISETQYF. Full variable domain (outside the CDR3, taken from reference TRBV19 and TRBJ2-5): DGGITQSPKYLFRKEGQNVTLSCEQNLNHDAMYWYRQDPGQGLRLIYYSQIVNDFQKGDIAEGYSVSREKKESFPLTVTSAQKNPTAFYLCASSDLTGISETQYFGPGTRLLVL.

The gene calls are TRBV7-9 and TRBJ1-2; 11 bases match TRBD1. Germline V gene lookup returns CDR1 SEHNR and CDR2 FQNEAQ (reference sequence). The CDR3 sequence is 15 residues long. The junction had 2 bases not matched to a gene; V was cut back by 3 bases and J by 2 bases. The DNA for the CDR3 is TGTGCCAGCAGCTTGGGACAGGGGGGGAACTATGGCTACACCTTC. Protein product: CASSLGQGGNYGYTF.

This chain connects TRBV2 to TRBJ1-1; TRBD1 is a possible D gene (6 bases). The CDR3 spans 12 residues. From germline, CDR1 is SNHLY and CDR2 FYNNEI. The V gene lost 7 bases and the J gene lost 11 bases, with 17 bases spanning the gap. The CDR3 sequence: CASNRAKKYAFF. The CDR3 coding sequence is TGTGCCAGCAACAGGGCAAAGAAGTATGCTTTCTTT. The entire variable domain, with the rest obtained from reference TRBV2 and TRBJ1-1, is as follows: EPEVTQTPSHQVTQMGQEVILRCVPISNHLYFYWYRQILGQKVEFLVSFYNNEISEKSEIFDDQFSVERPDGSNFTLKIRSTKLEDSAMYFCASNRAKKYAFFGQGTRLTVV.

The chain uses TRBV7-9 and TRBJ2-5, with 10 bases lining up with TRBD2. The CDR3 has 16 amino acids. Germline CDR1 is SEHNR and CDR2 is FQNEAQ (reference sequence). Trimming removed 4 bases from V and 4 bases from J; junction bases left unmatched: 9. This CDR3 is CASSSSGGAGGETQYF. In nucleotides, the CDR3 is TGTGCCAGCAGCTCAAGCGGGGGGGCAGGAGGAGAGACCCAGTACTTC.

The genes are TRBV4-2 and TRBJ1-3; D is ambiguous. This CDR3 is built from 13 residues. The V gene's germline CDR1 is LGHNA and CDR2 YNFKEQ. Trimming removed 4 bases at V and 4 bases at J, with 8 bases between. CDR3 DNA sequence: TGTGCCAGCAGCCCCCCCGGGGGAAACACCATATATTTT. Translated, it gives CASSPPGGNTIYF.

This clone is a singleton in its sample. The chain couples TRBV11-3 to TRBJ2-3, with 7 bases lining up with TRBD2. Germline CDR1 and CDR2: SGHNT and YENEEA. V lost 1 base to trimming and J lost 4 bases; unmatched junction nucleotides: 8. CDR3 size: 16 residues. CDR3 DNA sequence: TGTGCCAGCAGCTTAGCCGGGCGCGGGGGTTCAGATACGCAGTATTTT. Residues: CASSLAGRGGSDTQYF. The full variable domain, its missing parts supplied by reference TRBV11-3 and TRBJ2-3, is EAGVVQSPRYKIIEKKQPVAFWCNPISGHNTLYWYLQNLGQGPELLIRYENEEAVDDSQLPKDRFSAERLKGVDSTLKIQPAELGDSAVYLCASSLAGRGGSDTQYFGPGTRLTVL.